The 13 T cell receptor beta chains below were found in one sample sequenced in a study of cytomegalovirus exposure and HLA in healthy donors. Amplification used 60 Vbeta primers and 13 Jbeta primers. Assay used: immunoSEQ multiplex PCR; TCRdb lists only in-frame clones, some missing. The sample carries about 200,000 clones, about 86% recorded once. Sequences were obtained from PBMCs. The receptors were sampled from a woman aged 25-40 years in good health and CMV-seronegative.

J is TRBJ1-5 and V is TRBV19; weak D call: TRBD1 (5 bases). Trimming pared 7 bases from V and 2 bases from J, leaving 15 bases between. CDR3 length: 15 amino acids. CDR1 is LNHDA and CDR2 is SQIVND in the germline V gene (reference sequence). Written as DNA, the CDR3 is TGTGCCAGTACCCCGATCGGGGGAGGCAATCAGCCCCAGCATTTT. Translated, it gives CASTPIGGGNQPQHF.

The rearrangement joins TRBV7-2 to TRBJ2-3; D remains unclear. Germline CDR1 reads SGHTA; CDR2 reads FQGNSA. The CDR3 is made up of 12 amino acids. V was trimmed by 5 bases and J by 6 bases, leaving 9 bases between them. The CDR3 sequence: CASSPYLDTQYF. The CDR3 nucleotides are TGTGCCAGCAGCCCTTATTTGGATACGCAGTATTTT. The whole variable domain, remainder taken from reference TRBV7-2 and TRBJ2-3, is GAGVSQSPSNKVTEKGKDVELRCDPISGHTALYWYRQSLGQGLEFLIYFQGNSAPDKSGLPSDRFSAERTGGSVSTLTIQRTQQEDSAVYLCASSPYLDTQYFGPGTRLTVL.

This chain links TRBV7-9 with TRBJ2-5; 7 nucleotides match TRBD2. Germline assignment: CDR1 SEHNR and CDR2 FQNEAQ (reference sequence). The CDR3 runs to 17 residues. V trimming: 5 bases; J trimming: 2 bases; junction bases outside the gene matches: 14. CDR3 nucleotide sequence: TGTGCCAGCAGCCCCCCAGTGGTTGCGGGGGAGCAAGAGACCCAGTACTTC. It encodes CASSPPVVAGEQETQYF. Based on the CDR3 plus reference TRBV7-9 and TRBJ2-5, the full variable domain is DTGVSQNPRHKITKRGQNVTFRCDPISEHNRLYWYRQTLGQGPEFLTYFQNEAQLEKSRLLSDRFSAERPKGSFSTLEIQRTEQGDSAMYLCASSPPVVAGEQETQYFGPGTRLLVL.

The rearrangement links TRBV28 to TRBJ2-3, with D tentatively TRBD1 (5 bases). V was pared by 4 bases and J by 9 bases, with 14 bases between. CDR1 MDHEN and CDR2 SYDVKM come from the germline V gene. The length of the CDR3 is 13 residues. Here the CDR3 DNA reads TGTGCCAGCAGTTGGGGCCGCACGGCCACGCAGTATTTT. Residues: CASSWGRTATQYF.

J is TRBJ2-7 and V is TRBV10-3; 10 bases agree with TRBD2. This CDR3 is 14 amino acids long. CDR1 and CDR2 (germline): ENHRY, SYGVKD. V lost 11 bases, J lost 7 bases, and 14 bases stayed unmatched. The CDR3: CACRPGLAGVEQYF. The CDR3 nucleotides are TGTGCCTGCCGACCCGGGCTAGCGGGAGTTGAGCAGTACTTC.

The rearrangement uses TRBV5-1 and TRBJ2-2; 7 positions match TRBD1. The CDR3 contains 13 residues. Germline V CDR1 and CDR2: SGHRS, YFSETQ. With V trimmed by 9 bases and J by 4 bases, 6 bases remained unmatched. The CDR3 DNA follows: TGCGCCACCTCGACAGGGCCCACCGGGGAGCTGTTTTTT. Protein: CATSTGPTGELFF.

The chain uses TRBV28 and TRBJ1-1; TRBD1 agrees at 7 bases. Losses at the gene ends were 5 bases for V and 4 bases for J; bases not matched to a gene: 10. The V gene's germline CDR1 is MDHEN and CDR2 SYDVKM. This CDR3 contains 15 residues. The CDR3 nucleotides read TGTGCCAGCAGTGTACCGACAGGGTGGCCCACTGAAGCTTTCTTT. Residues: CASSVPTGWPTEAFF.

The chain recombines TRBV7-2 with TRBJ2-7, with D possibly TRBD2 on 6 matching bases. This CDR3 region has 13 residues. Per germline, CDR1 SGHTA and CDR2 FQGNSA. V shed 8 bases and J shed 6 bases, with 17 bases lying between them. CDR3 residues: CASQLAGTAEQYF. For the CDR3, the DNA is TGTGCCAGCCAACTGGCGGGAACGGCCGAGCAGTACTTC.

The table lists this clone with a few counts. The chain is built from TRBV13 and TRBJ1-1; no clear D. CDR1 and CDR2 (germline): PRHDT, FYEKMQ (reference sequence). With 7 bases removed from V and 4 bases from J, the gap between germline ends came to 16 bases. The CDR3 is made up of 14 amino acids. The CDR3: CASTLGRARTEAFF. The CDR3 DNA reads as TGTGCCAGCACCCTAGGGAGGGCTCGCACTGAAGCTTTCTTT.

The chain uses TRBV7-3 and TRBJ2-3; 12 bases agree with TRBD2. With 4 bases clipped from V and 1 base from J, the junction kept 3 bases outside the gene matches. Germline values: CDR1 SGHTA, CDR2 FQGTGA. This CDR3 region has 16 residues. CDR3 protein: CASSSGLAGRTDTQYF. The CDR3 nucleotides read TGTGCCAGCAGCTCCGGACTAGCGGGACGCACAGATACGCAGTATTTT.

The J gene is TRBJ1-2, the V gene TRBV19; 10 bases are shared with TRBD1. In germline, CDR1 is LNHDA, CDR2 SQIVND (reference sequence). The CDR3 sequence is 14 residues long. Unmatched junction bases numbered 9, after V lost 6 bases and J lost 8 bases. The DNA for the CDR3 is TGTGCCAGTAGGCCCCTGGGACAGGGGCGCGGCTACACCTTC. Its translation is CASRPLGQGRGYTF.

The CDR3: CASSPGAGVTGELFF. DNA for the CDR3: TGCGCCAGCAGCCCCGGAGCGGGGGTAACCGGGGAGCTGTTTTTT. The chain combines TRBV5-1 with TRBJ2-2, with 8 nucleotides matching TRBD2. The germline V gene has CDR1 SGHRS and CDR2 YFSETQ. CDR3 length: 15 residues. V was clipped by 4 bases and J by 5 bases; unmatched bases: 7.

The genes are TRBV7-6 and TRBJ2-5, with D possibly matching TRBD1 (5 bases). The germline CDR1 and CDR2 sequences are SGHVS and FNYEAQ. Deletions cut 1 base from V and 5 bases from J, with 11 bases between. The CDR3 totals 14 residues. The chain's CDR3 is CASSLVPGRETQYF. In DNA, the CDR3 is TGTGCCAGCAGCTTAGTCCCAGGGCGGGAGACCCAGTACTTC.